A single sample is the source of the 10 T cell receptor beta chains below, sequenced in a study of response to subunit inactivated influenza vaccine. From the RT-PCR reads, TCRdb called clonotypes with MiXCR, one entry per CDR3 protein. The sample has around 530,000 distinct CDR3 sequences, 12% seen once; the top ten hold 10%. Sequences were derived from PBMCs from blood, sampled on the day of vaccination. These receptor sequences come from a man aged 45 to 65 who received an inactivated influenza vaccine.

V is TRBV12-3 or TRBV12-4 and J is TRBJ2-7, with 7 bases matching TRBD1. This CDR3 is 14 amino acids long. V lost 2 bases to trimming and J lost 3 bases; unmatched junction nucleotides: 4. CDR3 sequence reads: CASSLTDRNYEQYF. The DNA for the CDR3 is TGTGCCAGCAGTTTAACGGACAGGAACTACGAGCAGTACTTC.

This chain connects TRBV9 to TRBJ1-3, with 7 bases fitting TRBD1. The CDR3 runs to 13 residues. Per the germline V gene, CDR1 is SGDLS and CDR2 is YYNGEE. Unmatched junction bases numbered 2, after V lost 0 bases and J lost 8 bases. The CDR3 nucleotides are TGTGCCAGCAGCGTAGGGACAGGAGACACCATATATTTT. It specifies CASSVGTGDTIYF. The variable domain in full, with the rest retrieved from reference TRBV9 and TRBJ1-3, is DSGVTQTPKHLITATGQRVTLRCSPRSGDLSVYWYQQSLDQGLQFLIQYYNGEERAKGNILERFSAQQFPDLHSELNLSSLELGDSALYFCASSVGTGDTIYFGEGSWLTVV.

The V and J genes are TRBV12-3 or TRBV12-4 and TRBJ2-1; 10 bases are a match to TRBD2. This CDR3 region has 17 residues. Trimming took 4 bases from V and 8 from J; bases not matched to a gene: 14. CDR3: CASSSRIQRGGRYEQFF. The DNA of the CDR3 is TGTGCCAGCAGTTCCCGTATCCAGCGGGGGGGGAGGTATGAGCAGTTCTTC.

V gene TRBV5-1 combines with J gene TRBJ1-1; D uncertain. CDR1 and CDR2 (germline): SGHRS, YFSETQ. CDR3 length equals 15 residues. V lost 2 bases and J lost 5, with 16 bases in between. CDR3 DNA: TGCGCCAGCAGCTTAGGTCGAGTAGTGGAGACTGAAGCTTTCTTT. Translation gives CASSLGRVVETEAFF.

Here the CDR3 reads CATSETLAGGPGGEQFF. As DNA, the CDR3 is TGTGCCACCAGTGAAACACTAGCGGGAGGTCCGGGAGGTGAGCAGTTCTTC. This chain joins TRBV24-1 and TRBJ2-1; 12 nucleotides align to TRBD2. CDR1 and CDR2 from the germline V gene are KGHDR and SFDVKD. V was clipped by 4 bases and J by 9 bases; unmatched bases: 12. This CDR3 has 17 amino acids.

CDR3 sequence (DNA): TGTGCCAGCAGAAACGCCGGGACAGGGGTAGAGACCCAGTACTTC. Its protein product is CASRNAGTGVETQYF. V and J are TRBV6-2 or TRBV6-3 and TRBJ2-5; 10 bases are shared with TRBD1. V trimming: 6 bases; J trimming: 4 bases; junction bases outside the gene matches: 8. Germline V gives CDR1 MNHEY, CDR2 SVGEGT. The CDR3 length is 15 residues.

The chain links TRBV6-1 to TRBJ1-3; D possibly corresponds to TRBD1 (6 bases). The CDR3 is 17 amino acids. Germline CDR1 and CDR2: MNHNS and SASEGT. Trimming left V 5 bases short and J 3 bases short, with 20 bases between. The CDR3 nucleotides are TGTGCCAGCAGTACAGGGACCGGGGCCGGAGGTGGAAACACCATATATTTT. Its protein product is CASSTGTGAGGGNTIYF.

This clonotype has just a few counts. The J gene is TRBJ2-1, the V gene TRBV19; 7 bases map to TRBD1. With V trimmed by 9 bases and J by 2 bases, 10 bases remained unmatched. This CDR3 is 15 amino acids long. CDR1 LNHDA and CDR2 SQIVND come from the germline V gene (reference sequence). As DNA, the CDR3 is TGTGCCAGCCGGACAGGCCGAGGGGCCTACAATGAGCAGTTCTTC. Amino acid sequence: CASRTGRGAYNEQFF.

The V gene is TRBV6-2 or TRBV6-3, the J gene TRBJ1-2, with D perhaps TRBD1 (5 bases). The CDR3 runs to 15 residues. Trimming left V 0 bases short and J 3 bases short, with 11 bases between. Germline CDR1 reads MNHEY; CDR2 reads SVGEGT. CDR3 in DNA: TGTGCCAGCAGTTACTCCCTCGGGACCTACTATGGCTACACCTTC. This translates into CASSYSLGTYYGYTF.

The genes are TRBV12-3 or TRBV12-4 and TRBJ2-4; D uncertain. The CDR3 contains 13 residues. The V gene lost 1 base and the J gene lost 4 bases, with 5 bases spanning the gap. The DNA for the CDR3 is TGTGCCAGCAGTTTAGACATGAAAAACATTCAGTACTTC. This codes for CASSLDMKNIQYF.